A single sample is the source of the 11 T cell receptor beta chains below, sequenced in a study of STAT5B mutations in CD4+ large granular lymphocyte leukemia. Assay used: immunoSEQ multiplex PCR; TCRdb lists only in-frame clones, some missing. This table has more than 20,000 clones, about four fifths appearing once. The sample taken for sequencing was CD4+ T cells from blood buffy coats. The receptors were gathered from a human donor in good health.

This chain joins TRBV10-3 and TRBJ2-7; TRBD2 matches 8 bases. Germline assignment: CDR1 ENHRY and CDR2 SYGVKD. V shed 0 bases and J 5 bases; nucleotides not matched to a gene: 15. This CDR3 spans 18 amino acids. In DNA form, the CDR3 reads TGTGCCATCAGTGAGTCGTGGGGCTTGAGCGGGAGTATAAACGAGCAGTACTTC. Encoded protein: CAISESWGLSGSINEQYF.

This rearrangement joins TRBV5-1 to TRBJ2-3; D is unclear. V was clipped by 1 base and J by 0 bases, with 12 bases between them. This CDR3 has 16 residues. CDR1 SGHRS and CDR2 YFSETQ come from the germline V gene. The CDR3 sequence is CASSLTTPTSTDTQYF. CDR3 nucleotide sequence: TGCGCCAGCAGCTTGACAACCCCTACCAGCACAGATACGCAGTATTTT.

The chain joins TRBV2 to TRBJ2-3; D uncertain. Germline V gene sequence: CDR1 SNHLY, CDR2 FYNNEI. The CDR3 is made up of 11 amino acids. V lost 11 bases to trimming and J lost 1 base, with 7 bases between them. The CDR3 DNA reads TGTGCCCTAAGAGGCACAGATACGCAGTATTTT. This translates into CALRGTDTQYF.

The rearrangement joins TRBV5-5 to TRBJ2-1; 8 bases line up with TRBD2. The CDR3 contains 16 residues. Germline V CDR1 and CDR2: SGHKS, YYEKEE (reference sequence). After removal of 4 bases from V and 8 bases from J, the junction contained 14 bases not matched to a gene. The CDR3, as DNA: TGTGCCAGCAGCATCCCCCGAGGTAACGGGGGGGATGAGCAGTTCTTC. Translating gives CASSIPRGNGGDEQFF.

In DNA form, the CDR3 reads TGTGCCAGCAGCGTAACAGGGGGCTACTCTGGAAACACCATATATTTT. Protein sequence: CASSVTGGYSGNTIYF. The chain has TRBV11-3 and TRBJ1-3; 9 nucleotides align to TRBD1. The CDR3 has 16 amino acids. After removal of 5 bases from V and 0 bases from J, the junction contained 5 bases not matched to a gene. Germline loops: CDR1 SGHNT, CDR2 YENEEA.

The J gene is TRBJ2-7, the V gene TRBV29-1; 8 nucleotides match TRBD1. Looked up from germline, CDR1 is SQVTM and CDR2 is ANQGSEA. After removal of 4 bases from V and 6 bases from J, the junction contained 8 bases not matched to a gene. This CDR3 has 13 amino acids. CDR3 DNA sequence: TGCAGCGTTGGTAGGGCAGGGGGCAGCGAGCAGTACTTC. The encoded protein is CSVGRAGGSEQYF.

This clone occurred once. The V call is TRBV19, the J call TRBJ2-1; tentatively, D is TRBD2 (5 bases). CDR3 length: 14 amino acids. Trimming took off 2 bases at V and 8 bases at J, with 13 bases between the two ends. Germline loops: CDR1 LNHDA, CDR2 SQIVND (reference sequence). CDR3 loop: CASSISSGIHEQFF. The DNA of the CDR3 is TGTGCCAGTAGTATATCATCCGGGATCCATGAGCAGTTCTTC. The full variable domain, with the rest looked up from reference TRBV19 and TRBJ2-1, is DGGITQSPKYLFRKEGQNVTLSCEQNLNHDAMYWYRQDPGQGLRLIYYSQIVNDFQKGDIAEGYSVSREKKESFPLTVTSAQKNPTAFYLCASSISSGIHEQFFGPGTRLTVL.

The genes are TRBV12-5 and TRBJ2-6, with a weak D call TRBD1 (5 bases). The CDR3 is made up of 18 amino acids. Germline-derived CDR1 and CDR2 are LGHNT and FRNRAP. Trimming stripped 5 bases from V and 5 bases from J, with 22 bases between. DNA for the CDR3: TGTGCTAGTGGTCATCGGTCTGCAGGACAAAGTCGGGCCAACGTCCTGACTTTC. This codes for CASGHRSAGQSRANVLTF.

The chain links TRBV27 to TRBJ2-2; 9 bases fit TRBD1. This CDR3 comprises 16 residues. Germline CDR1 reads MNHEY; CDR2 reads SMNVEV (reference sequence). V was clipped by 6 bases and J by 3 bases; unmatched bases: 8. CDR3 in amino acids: CASRKRTGVDTGELFF. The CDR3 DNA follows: TGTGCCAGCAGGAAACGGACAGGGGTTGACACCGGGGAGCTGTTTTTT.

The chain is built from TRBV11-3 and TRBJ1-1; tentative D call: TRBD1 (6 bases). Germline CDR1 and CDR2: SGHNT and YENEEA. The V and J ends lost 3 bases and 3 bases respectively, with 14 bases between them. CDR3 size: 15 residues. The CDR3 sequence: CASSFDRTRDTEAFF. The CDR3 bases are TGTGCCAGCAGCTTCGACAGGACGAGGGACACTGAAGCTTTCTTT.

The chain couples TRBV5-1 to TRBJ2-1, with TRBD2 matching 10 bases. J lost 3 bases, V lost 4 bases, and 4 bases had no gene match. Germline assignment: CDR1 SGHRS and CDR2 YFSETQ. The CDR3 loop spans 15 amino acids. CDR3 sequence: CASSTGTSDYNEQFF. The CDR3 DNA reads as TGCGCCAGCAGCACCGGGACTAGCGACTACAATGAGCAGTTCTTC.